These T cell receptor beta chains were read from a single sample in a study of shared clonotypes between healthy human individuals. Repertoires were generated with immunoSEQ multiplex PCR, while TCRdb's copy carries only in-frame clones and drops some. The top ten clones hold around 0.61% of a sample with 950,000 to 1,100,000 clones, 75% to 85% of them seen once. Sequenced sample: memory CD4+ T cells from PBMCs. These receptors were collected from a man aged 18 to 30 in good health. Some clones in this sample may be carry-over from other donors' samples. The CDR3 runs from the conserved cysteine through the conserved F or W. Fields, in order: V gene, J gene, CDR3 length, CDR3 protein.

>TRBV7-2|TRBJ2-1|13
CASAQSSYNEQFF
>TRBV5-1|TRBJ2-3|21
CASSLGRTLTLAGIVTDTQYF
>TRBV28|TRBJ1-4|15
CASSPNRDRDEKLFF
>TRBV4-3|TRBJ2-7|15
CASSQDSGAIDEQYF
>TRBV10-3|TRBJ1-5|14
CAISRGGVNQPQHF
>TRBV5-1|TRBJ2-3|16
CASSLAGQGNSDTQYF
>TRBV4-1|TRBJ2-5|15
CASSQDFGAWETQYF
>TRBV7-6|.|15
CASSLGDNSYNEQFF
>TRBV4-3|TRBJ2-3|17
CASSRGSTYTSTDTQYF
>TRBV4-1|TRBJ2-2|14
CASRRPGGSGELFF
>TRBV7-9|TRBJ2-3|13
CASSLGTSDTQYF
>TRBV11-3|TRBJ2-7|14
CASSLSGGSWEQYF
>TRBV11-3|TRBJ2-1|15
CASSPRGTINNEQFF
>TRBV11-3|TRBJ2-2|14
CASSLSGSTGELFF
>TRBV4-1|TRBJ2-7|17
CASSQVGVARPVYEQCF
>TRBV5-6|TRBJ1-1|14
CASSLVGRASEAFF
>TRBV4-1|TRBJ2-5|18
CASSQTTSGTGGRETQYF
>TRBV6-5|TRBJ2-7|15
CASSYGIAGPYEQYF
>TRBV7-9|TRBJ2-3|13
CASSLVGTDTQYF
>TRBV11-3|TRBJ2-7|13
CASSLGGGYEQYF
>TRBV5-1|TRBJ2-5|13
CASSLGGGETQYF
>TRBV29-1|TRBJ2-6|16
CSVSTGLSSGANVLTF
>TRBV25-1|TRBJ2-3|13
CASSVGGTDTQYF
>TRBV7-2|TRBJ1-2|16
CASSPAGFERLYGYTF
>TRBV30|TRBJ2-3|15
CAWATAGGGTDTQYF
>TRBV2|TRBJ2-3|16
CASSERFQGNTDTQYF
>TRBV15|TRBJ2-1|14
CATSRGREYNEQFF
>TRBV5-8|TRBJ2-7|9
CASPRSGNF
>TRBV7-2|TRBJ1-2|14
CASSLAGPIYGYTF
>TRBV30|TRBJ2-7|15
CAWSVTHSRSYEQYF
>TRBV4-3|TRBJ2-3|13
CASSQVLSDTQYF
>TRBV7-9|TRBJ2-2|16
CASSLGGTAHTGELFF
>TRBV28|TRBJ2-5|13
CASSLQGQETQYF
>TRBV11-1|TRBJ2-1|17
CASSPPTGTKIYNEQFF
>TRBV5-4|TRBJ2-5|14
CASSSGHRQETQYF
>TRBV5-1|TRBJ2-1|15
CASSTGQTSYNEQFF
>TRBV30|TRBJ1-4|15
CAWSRGLSTNEKLFF
>TRBV6-5|TRBJ2-7|16
CASSYSGAGWEYEQYF
>TRBV28|TRBJ1-5|15
CASSLPGTGGQPQHF
>TRBV2|TRBJ1-5|14
CASSDQGLGGPQHF
>TRBV18|TRBJ2-2|11
CASSLVGELFF
>TRBV5-1|TRBJ2-1|15
CASSLEAGAYNEQFF
>TRBV6-5|TRBJ2-7|16
CASSYRPAGGTYEQYF
>TRBV28|TRBJ2-7|14
CASNRGGTVWEQYF
>TRBV10-3|TRBJ2-1|20
CAISDPGQGVGLAGSNEQFF
>TRBV7-3|TRBJ2-7|15
CASSFGIAGRGEQYF
>TRBV19|TRBJ1-2|14
CASRSLLANYGYTF
>TRBV7-2|TRBJ1-2|15
CASTRQGATTYGYTF
>TRBV4-2|TRBJ2-2|17
CASSQLGLAGEVGELFF
>TRBV7-3|TRBJ1-1|13
CASSLRGAAEAFF
>TRBV28|TRBJ1-5|14
CASRWTASNQPQHF
>TRBV28|TRBJ2-5|15
CASSFGGRPQETQYF
>TRBV5-1|TRBJ2-5|13
CASSSGPQETQYF
>TRBV5-1|TRBJ1-4|14
CASSLLATNEKLFF
>TRBV6-5|TRBJ2-1|13
CASTGHNNNEQFF
>TRBV27|TRBJ2-7|14
CASSSWGRSYEQYF
>TRBV4-1|TRBJ1-2|16
CASSQVGGRANYGYTF
>TRBV6-6|TRBJ2-4|16
CASSLRVEVAKNIQYF
>TRBV7-2|TRBJ1-3|14
CASSLVGFGNTIYF